This TCR beta chain comes out of a study of cytomegalovirus exposure and HLA in healthy donors. Germline V lookup: CDR1 GTSNPN, CDR2 SVGIG (reference sequence). The CDR3 extends over 16 amino acids. Trimming shortened V by 0 bases and J by 4 bases, and 18 bases separated the two germline ends. The PCR used 60 Vbeta and 13 Jbeta primers. TCRdb keeps only in-frame clones here, not all; method: immunoSEQ multiplex PCR. Of under 200,000 clones in the sample, around 88% were seen once. The TCR originated in a man aged 35 to 55 in good health and CMV-seropositive. The specimen sequenced was PBMCs. The rearrangement joins TRBV30 to TRBJ1-2; D possibly corresponds to TRBD1 (6 bases). The CDR3 DNA reads as TGTGCCTGGAGTGTACTGGGGGCAGGGTTCCTCTATGGCTACACCTTC. Its translation: CAWSVLGAGFLYGYTF. The full variable domain, completed using reference TRBV30 and TRBJ1-2, is SQTIHQWPATLVQPVGSPLSLECTVEGTSNPNLYWYRQAAGRGLQLLFYSVGIGQISSEVPQNLSASRPQDRQFILSSKKLLLSDSGFYLCAWSVLGAGFLYGYTFGSGTRLTVV.